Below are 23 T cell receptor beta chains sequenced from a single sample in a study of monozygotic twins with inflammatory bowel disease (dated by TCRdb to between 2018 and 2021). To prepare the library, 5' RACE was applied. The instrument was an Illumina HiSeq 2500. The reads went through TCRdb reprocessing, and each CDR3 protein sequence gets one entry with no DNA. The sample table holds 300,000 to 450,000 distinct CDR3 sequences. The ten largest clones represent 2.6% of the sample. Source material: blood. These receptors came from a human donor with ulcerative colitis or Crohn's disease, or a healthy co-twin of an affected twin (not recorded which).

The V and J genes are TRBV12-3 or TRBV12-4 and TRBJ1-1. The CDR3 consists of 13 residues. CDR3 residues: CASSLAELTEAFF.

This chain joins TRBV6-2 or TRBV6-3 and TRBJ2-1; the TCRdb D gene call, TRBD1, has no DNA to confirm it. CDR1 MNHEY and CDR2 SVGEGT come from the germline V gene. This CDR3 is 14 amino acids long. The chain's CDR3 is CASSRTVSYNEQFF.

CDR3 protein: CASSPGGMSNQPQHF. This chain links TRBV18 with TRBJ1-5; TCRdb picks TRBD1, but there is no DNA to check that call. The CDR3 is made up of 15 amino acids. Germline loops: CDR1 KGHSH, CDR2 LQKENI.

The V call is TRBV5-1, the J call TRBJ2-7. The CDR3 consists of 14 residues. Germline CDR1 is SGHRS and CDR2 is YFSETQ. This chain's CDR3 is CASSLDRGMYEQYF. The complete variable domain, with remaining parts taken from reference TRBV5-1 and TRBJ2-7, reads KAGVTQTPRYLIKTRGQQVTLSCSPISGHRSVSWYQQTPGQGLQFLFEYFSETQRNKGNFPGRFSGRQFSNSRSEMNVSTLELGDSALYLCASSLDRGMYEQYFGPGTRLTVT.

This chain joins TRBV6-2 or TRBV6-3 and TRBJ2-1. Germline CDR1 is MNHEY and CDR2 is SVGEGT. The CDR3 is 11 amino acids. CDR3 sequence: CATSGGNEQFF.

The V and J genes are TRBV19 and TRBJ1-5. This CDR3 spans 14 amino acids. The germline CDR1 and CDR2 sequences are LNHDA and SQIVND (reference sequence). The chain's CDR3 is CASSNTYSNQPQHF.

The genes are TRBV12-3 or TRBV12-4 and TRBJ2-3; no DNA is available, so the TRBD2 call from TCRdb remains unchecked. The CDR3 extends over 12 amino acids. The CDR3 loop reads CATRGRSDTQYF.

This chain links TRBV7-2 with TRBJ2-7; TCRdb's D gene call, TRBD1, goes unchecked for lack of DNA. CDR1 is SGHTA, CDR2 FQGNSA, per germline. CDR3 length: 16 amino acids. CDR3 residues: CASSLRLRAGDYEQYF.

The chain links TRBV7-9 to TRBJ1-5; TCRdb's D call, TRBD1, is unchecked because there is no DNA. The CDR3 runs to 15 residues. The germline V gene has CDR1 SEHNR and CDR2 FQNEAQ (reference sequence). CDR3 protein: CASSLDGAGNQPQHF.

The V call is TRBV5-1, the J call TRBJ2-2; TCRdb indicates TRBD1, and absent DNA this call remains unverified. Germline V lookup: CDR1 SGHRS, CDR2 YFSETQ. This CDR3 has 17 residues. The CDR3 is CASSLLIQGINTGELFF.

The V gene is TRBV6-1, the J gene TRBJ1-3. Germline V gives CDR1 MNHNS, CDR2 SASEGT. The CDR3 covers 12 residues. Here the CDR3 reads CASSTSGNTIYF.

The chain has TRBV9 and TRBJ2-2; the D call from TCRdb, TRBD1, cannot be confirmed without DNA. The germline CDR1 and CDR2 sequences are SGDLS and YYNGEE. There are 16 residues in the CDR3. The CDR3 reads CASSGRTGYGTGELFF.

The chain's CDR3 is CATESRLATIITGELFF. The J gene is TRBJ2-2, the V gene TRBV10-2. The CDR3 length is 17 residues. CDR1 is WSHSY and CDR2 is SAAADI in the germline V gene.

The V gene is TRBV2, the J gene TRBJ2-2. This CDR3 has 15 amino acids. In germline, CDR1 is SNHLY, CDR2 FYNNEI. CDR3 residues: CASTPDHSNTGELFF.

The CDR3 here is CSARDQGRANYGYTF. The chain is built from TRBV20-1 and TRBJ1-2; TCRdb's D gene call, TRBD1, goes unchecked for lack of DNA. The germline V gene encodes CDR1 DFQATT and CDR2 SNEGSKA (reference sequence). CDR3 length: 15 residues.

The CDR3 here is CASSHPQGIDTGELFF. The chain employs TRBV4-3 and TRBJ2-2; TCRdb's D call, TRBD1, is unchecked because there is no DNA. CDR3 size: 16 residues. The germline CDR1 and CDR2 sequences are LGHNA and YSLEER.

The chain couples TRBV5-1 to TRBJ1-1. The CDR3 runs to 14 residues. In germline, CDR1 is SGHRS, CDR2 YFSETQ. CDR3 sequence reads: CASSPQTSNTEAFF. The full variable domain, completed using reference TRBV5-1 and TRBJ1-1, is KAGVTQTPRYLIKTRGQQVTLSCSPISGHRSVSWYQQTPGQGLQFLFEYFSETQRNKGNFPGRFSGRQFSNSRSEMNVSTLELGDSALYLCASSPQTSNTEAFFGQGTRLTVV.

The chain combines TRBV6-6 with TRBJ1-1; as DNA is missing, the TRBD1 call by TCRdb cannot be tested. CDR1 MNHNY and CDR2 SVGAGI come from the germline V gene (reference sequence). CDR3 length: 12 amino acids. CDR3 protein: CASTRGESEAFF.

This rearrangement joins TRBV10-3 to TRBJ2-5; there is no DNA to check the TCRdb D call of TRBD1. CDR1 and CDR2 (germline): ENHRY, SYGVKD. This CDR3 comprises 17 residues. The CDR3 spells CAISESTLRGPGETQYF.

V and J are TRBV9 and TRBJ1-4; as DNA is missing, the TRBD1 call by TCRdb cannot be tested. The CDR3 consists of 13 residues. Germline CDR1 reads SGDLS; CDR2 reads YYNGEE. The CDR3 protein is CASSQAEGVKLFF.

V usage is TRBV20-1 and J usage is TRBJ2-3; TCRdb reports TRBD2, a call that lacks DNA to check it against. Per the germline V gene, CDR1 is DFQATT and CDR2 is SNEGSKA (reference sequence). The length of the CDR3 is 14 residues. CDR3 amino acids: CSALTSGSTDTQYF.

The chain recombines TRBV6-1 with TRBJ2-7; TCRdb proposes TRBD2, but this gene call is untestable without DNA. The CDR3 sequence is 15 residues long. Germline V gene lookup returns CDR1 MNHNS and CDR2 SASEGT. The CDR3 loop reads CASSLKLKLAAEQYF.

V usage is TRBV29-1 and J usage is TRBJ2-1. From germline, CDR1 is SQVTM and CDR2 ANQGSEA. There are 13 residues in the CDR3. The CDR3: CSVVTENYNEQFF.